This paragraph covers one T cell receptor (beta chain) sequence. Amplification used 60 Vbeta primers and 13 Jbeta primers. Sequencing was performed with immunoSEQ multiplex PCR; in TCRdb, only in-frame clones are kept and a portion is missing. This sample has 200,000 or so clones; approximately 78% occur once, and the top ten carry less than 3.5%. CDR3 length: 15 residues. Germline values: CDR1 GTSNPN, CDR2 SVGIG (reference sequence). Unmatched junction bases numbered 7, after V lost 3 bases and J lost 3 bases. This specimen comes from a study of cytomegalovirus exposure and HLA in healthy donors. The TCR was taken from a woman aged 40-49 years in good health and CMV-seronegative. The V call is TRBV30, the J call TRBJ1-2, with 10 bases matching TRBD1. Sequencing used PBMCs. CDR3 residues: CAWSPGQGGYYGYTF. CDR3 DNA sequence: TGTGCCTGGAGCCCCGGACAGGGGGGTTACTATGGCTACACCTTC.